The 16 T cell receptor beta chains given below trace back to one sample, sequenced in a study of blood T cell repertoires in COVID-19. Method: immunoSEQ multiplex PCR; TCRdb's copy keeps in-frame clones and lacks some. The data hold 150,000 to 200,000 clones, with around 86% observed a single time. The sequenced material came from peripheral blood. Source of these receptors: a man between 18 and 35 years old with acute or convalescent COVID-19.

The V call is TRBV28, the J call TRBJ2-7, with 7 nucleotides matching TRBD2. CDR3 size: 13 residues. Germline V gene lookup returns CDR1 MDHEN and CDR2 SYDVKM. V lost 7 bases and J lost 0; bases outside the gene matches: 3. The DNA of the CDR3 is TGTGCCAGCAAGGCGGGGGACTCCTACGAGCAGTACGTC. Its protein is CASKAGDSYEQYV.

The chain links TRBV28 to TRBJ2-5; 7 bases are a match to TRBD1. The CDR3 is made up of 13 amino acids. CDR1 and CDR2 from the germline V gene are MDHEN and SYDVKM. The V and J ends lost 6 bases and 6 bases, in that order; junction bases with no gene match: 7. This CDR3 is CASSPGQLQTQYF. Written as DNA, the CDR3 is TGTGCCAGCAGCCCGGGACAGCTGCAGACCCAGTACTTC.

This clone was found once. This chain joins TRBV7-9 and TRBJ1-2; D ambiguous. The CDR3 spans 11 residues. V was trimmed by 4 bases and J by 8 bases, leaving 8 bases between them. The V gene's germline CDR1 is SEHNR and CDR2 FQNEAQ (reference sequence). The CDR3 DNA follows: TGTGCCAGCAGCTCCCTCGGGGGCTACACCTTC. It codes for CASSSLGGYTF.

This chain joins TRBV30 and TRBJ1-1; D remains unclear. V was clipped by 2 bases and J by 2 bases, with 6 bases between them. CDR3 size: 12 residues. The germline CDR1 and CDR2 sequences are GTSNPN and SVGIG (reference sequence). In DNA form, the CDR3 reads TGTGCCTGGAGTCACTATAACACTGAAGCTTTCTTT. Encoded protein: CAWSHYNTEAFF.

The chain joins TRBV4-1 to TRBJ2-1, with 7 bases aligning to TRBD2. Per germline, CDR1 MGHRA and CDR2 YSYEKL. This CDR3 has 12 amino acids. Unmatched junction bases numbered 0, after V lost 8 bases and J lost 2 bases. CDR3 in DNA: TGCGCCAGCGCGGGGGCCTACAATGAGCAGTTCTTC. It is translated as CASAGAYNEQFF.

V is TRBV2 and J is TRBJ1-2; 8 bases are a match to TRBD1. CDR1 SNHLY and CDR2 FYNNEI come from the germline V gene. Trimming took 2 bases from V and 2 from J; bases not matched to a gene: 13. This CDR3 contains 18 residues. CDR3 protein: CASSEYSIPRTGNYGYTF. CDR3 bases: TGTGCCAGCAGTGAATATTCGATACCAAGGACAGGGAACTATGGCTACACCTTC.

CDR3 nucleotide sequence: TGTGCCAGCAGCCAAGACAGGGGCGCATCCACCATATATTTT. As protein: CASSQDRGASTIYF. The rearrangement uses TRBV4-2 and TRBJ1-3; perhaps TRBD1 as D (6 bases). This CDR3 is 14 amino acids long. The V gene lost 0 bases and the J gene lost 9 bases, with 12 bases spanning the gap. Germline loops: CDR1 LGHNA, CDR2 YNFKEQ.

Written as DNA, the CDR3 is TGTGCCAGCAGTCCAAAGCTCTCGGGACAGCGCACAGATACGCAGTATTTT. It is translated as CASSPKLSGQRTDTQYF. The chain couples TRBV27 to TRBJ2-3; 7 nucleotides match TRBD1. The CDR3 contains 17 residues. Germline CDR1 and CDR2: MNHEY and SMNVEV (reference sequence). Trimming took 5 bases from V and 1 from J; bases not matched to a gene: 12.

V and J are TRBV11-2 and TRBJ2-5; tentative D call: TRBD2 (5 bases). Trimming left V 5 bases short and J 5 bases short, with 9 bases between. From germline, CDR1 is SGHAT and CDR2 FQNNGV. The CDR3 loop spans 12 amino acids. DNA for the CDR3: TGTGCCAGCAGCCTTGGACTGGAGACCCAGTACTTC. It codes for CASSLGLETQYF.

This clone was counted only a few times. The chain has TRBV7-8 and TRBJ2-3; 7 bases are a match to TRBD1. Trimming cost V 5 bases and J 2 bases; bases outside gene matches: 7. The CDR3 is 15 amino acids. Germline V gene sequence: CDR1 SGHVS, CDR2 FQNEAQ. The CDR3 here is CASSLQGLFTDTQYF. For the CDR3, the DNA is TGTGCCAGCAGCCTACAGGGGTTATTCACAGATACGCAGTATTTT.

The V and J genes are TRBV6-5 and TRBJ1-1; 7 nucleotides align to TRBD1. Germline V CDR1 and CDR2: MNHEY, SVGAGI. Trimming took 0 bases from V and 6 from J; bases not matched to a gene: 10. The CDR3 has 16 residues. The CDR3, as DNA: TGTGCCAGCAGTTACTCGCAAGCAGGGGGTTTGGCTGAAGCTTTCTTT. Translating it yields CASSYSQAGGLAEAFF.

CDR3 loop: CASSSPGTAEETQYF. The CDR3 region has the DNA TGTGCCAGCAGTTCACCCGGGACAGCGGAAGAGACCCAGTACTTC. The V and J genes are TRBV28 and TRBJ2-5; 7 bases agree with TRBD1. CDR3 length: 15 amino acids. The germline V gene has CDR1 MDHEN and CDR2 SYDVKM. Trimming cost V 4 bases and J 3 bases; bases outside gene matches: 8.

This CDR3 is CASSLGYGNEKLFF. The CDR3 coding sequence is TGTGCCAGCAGCTTAGGTTACGGGAATGAAAAACTGTTTTTT. The chain recombines TRBV11-2 with TRBJ1-4, with D uncertain. Germline V gives CDR1 SGHAT, CDR2 FQNNGV. V was shortened by 1 base and J by 5 bases, with 8 bases between the two germline ends. This CDR3 comprises 14 residues.

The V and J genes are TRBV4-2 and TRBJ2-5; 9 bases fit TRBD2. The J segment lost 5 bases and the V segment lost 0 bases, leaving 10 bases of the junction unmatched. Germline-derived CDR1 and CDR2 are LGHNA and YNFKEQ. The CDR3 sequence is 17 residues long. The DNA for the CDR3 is TGTGCCAGCAGCCAAGAAGGCTTGGGCGGGGGGGCGGAGACCCAGTACTTC. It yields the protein CASSQEGLGGGAETQYF.

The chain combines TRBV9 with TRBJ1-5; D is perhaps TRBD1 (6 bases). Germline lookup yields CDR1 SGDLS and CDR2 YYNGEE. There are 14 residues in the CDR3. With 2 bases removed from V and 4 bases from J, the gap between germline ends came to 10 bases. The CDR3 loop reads CASSVDSLNQPQHF. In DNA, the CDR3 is TGTGCCAGCAGCGTGGACAGTCTTAATCAGCCCCAGCATTTT. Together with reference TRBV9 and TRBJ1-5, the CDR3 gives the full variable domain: DSGVTQTPKHLITATGQRVTLRCSPRSGDLSVYWYQQSLDQGLQFLIQYYNGEERAKGNILERFSAQQFPDLHSELNLSSLELGDSALYFCASSVDSLNQPQHFGDGTRLSIL.

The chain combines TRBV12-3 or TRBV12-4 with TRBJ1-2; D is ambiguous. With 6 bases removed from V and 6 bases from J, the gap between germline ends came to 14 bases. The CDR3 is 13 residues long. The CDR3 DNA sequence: TGTGCCAGCAGCCGAACCACTAAGGATGGCTACACCTTC. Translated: CASSRTTKDGYTF.